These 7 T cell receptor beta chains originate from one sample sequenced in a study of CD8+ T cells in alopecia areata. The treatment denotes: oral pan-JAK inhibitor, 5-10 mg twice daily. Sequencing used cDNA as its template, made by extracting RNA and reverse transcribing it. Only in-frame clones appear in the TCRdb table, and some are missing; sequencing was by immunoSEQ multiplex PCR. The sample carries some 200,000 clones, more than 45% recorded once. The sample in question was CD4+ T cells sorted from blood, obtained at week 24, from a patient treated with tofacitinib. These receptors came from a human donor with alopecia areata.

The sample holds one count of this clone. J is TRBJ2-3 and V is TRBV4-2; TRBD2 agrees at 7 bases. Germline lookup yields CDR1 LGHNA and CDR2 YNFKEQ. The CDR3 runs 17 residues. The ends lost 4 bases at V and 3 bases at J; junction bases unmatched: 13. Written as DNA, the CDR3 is TGTGCCAGCAGCCGGCTGGGGGGGGAAATAGGAACAGATACGCAGTATTTT. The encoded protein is CASSRLGGEIGTDTQYF.

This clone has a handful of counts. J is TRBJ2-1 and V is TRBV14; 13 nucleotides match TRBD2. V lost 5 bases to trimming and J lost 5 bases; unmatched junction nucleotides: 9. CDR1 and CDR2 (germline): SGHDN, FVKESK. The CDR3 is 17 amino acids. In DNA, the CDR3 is TGTGCCAGCAGCTTAACGACTAGCGGGAGGACCCACAATGAGCAGTTCTTC. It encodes CASSLTTSGRTHNEQFF.

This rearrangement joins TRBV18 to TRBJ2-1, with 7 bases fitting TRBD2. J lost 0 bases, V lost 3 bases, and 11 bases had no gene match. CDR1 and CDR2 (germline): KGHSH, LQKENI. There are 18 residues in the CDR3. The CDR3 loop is CASSPEPRTRLSYNEQFF. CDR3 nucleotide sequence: TGTGCCAGCTCACCCGAACCAAGGACTAGACTCTCCTACAATGAGCAGTTCTTC. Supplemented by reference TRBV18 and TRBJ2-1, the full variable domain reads NAGVMQNPRHLVRRRGQEARLRCSPMKGHSHVYWYRQLPEEGLKFMVYLQKENIIDESGMPKERFSAEFPKEGPSILRIQQVVRGDSAAYFCASSPEPRTRLSYNEQFFGPGTRLTVL.

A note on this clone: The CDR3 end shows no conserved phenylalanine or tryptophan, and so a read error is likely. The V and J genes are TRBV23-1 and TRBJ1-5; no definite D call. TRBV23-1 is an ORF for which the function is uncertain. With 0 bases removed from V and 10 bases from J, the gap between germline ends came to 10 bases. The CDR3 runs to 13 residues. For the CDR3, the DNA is TGCGCCAGCAGTCAATCTCTCCGCAGCCCCCAGCATCTT. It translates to CASSQSLRSPQHL.

In DNA form, the CDR3 reads TGTGCCAGCGTGATGGGGACAGTCGAAGAGACCCAGTACTTC. It translates to CASVMGTVEETQYF. The chain joins TRBV2 to TRBJ2-5, with 7 bases matching TRBD1. Germline CDR1 is SNHLY and CDR2 is FYNNEI. This CDR3 is built from 14 residues. V shed 8 bases, J shed 3 bases, and the junction held 9 bases outside the gene matches.

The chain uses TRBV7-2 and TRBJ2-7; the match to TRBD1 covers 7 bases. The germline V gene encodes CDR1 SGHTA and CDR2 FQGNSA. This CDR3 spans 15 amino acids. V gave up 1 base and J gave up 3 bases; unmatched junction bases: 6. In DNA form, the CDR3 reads TGTGCCAGCAGCTTAGGGGGGACAGAAGACTACGAGCAGTACTTC. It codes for CASSLGGTEDYEQYF.

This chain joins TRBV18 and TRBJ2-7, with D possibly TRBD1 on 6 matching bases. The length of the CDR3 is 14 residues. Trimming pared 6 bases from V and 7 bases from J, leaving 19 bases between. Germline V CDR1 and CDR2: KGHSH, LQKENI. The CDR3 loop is CASSFNGQSGEQYF. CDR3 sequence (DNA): TGTGCCAGCTCTTTCAACGGACAGTCTGGTGAGCAGTACTTC. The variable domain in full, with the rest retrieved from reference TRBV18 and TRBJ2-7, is NAGVMQNPRHLVRRRGQEARLRCSPMKGHSHVYWYRQLPEEGLKFMVYLQKENIIDESGMPKERFSAEFPKEGPSILRIQQVVRGDSAAYFCASSFNGQSGEQYFGPGTRLTVT.